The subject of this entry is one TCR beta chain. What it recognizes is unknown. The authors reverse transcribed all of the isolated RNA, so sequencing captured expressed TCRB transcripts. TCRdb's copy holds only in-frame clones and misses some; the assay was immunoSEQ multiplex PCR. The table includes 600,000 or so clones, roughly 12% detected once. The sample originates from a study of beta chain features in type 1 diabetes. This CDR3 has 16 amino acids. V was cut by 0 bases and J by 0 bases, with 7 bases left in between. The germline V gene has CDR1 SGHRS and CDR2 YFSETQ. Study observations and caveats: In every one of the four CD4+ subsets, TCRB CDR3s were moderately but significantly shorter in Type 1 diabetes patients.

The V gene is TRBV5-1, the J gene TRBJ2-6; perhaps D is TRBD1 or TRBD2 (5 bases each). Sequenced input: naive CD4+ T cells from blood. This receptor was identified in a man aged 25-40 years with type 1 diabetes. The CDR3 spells CASSLEGSSGANVLTF. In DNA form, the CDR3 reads TGCGCCAGCAGCTTGGAGGGGAGCTCTGGGGCCAACGTCCTGACTTTC. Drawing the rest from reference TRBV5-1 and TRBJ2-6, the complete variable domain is KAGVTQTPRYLIKTRGQQVTLSCSPISGHRSVSWYQQTPGQGLQFLFEYFSETQRNKGNFPGRFSGRQFSNSRSEMNVSTLELGDSALYLCASSLEGSSGANVLTFGAGSRLTVL.